The 30 T cell receptor beta chains listed next were all sequenced from one sample in a study of T cell responses to AZD1222 COVID-19 vaccine. Here immunoSEQ multiplex PCR was the method, and the copy in TCRdb shows in-frame clones only, minus some. The sample consists of about 120,000 clones, around 86% of them appearing once. The specimen was peripheral blood, collected 28 days after the second AZD1222 dose. The receptors stem from an adult who received the AZD1222 COVID-19 vaccine.

The gene calls are TRBV13 and TRBJ1-3; D is possibly TRBD1 (6 bases). Looked up from germline, CDR1 is PRHDT and CDR2 is FYEKMQ (reference sequence). V lost 1 base and J lost 9, with 10 bases in between. This CDR3 has 13 residues. In DNA, the CDR3 is TGTGCCAGCAGCTTAGCGGGGGCGTTCACCATATATTTT. This sequence encodes CASSLAGAFTIYF.

The rearrangement links TRBV20-1 to TRBJ2-2; weak D call: TRBD1 (6 bases). The V end was cut by 3 bases, the J end by 1 base, with 9 bases between. Germline V lookup: CDR1 DFQATT, CDR2 SNEGSKA (reference sequence). This CDR3 spans 14 amino acids. CDR3 loop: CSASRTVNTGELFF. The CDR3 DNA follows: TGCAGTGCTAGTCGGACAGTGAACACCGGGGAGCTGTTTTTT.

The rearrangement uses TRBV6-2 or TRBV6-3 and TRBJ1-5; 8 nucleotides match TRBD1. This CDR3 is 16 amino acids long. The V gene's germline CDR1 is MNHEY and CDR2 SVGEGT. Trimming cost V 6 bases and J 2 bases; bases outside gene matches: 9. The CDR3 here is CASSRPGGFGNQPQHF. CDR3 bases: TGTGCCAGCAGCCGGCCAGGGGGCTTTGGCAATCAGCCCCAGCATTTT.

This chain uses TRBV5-1 with TRBJ2-1, with 9 bases identical to TRBD2. The trim removed 4 bases at V and 6 bases at J, leaving 11 bases unmatched. Germline V gene data show CDR1 as SGHRS and CDR2 as YFSETQ. CDR3 length: 16 residues. This chain's CDR3 is CASSLLGLAGTNEQFF. In DNA form, the CDR3 reads TGCGCCAGCAGCCTGCTGGGGCTAGCGGGGACCAATGAGCAGTTCTTC.

The CDR3 here is CAWSLQGHEQYF. The CDR3 DNA reads TGTGCCTGGAGTCTTCAGGGCCACGAGCAGTACTTC. The chain uses TRBV30 and TRBJ2-7; TRBD1 is a possible D gene (5 bases). Between the trimmed V and J ends, which lost 2 bases and 5 bases, there was a span of 10 bases. The CDR3 extends over 12 amino acids. Germline CDR1 reads GTSNPN; CDR2 reads SVGIG (reference sequence).

The genes are TRBV19 and TRBJ2-2, with TRBD1 matching 9 bases. CDR3 size: 16 residues. Germline trimming cut 3 bases from V and 7 bases from J; bases unmatched to any gene: 9. Germline CDR1 LNHDA, CDR2 SQIVND (reference sequence). CDR3 residues: CASSIHGQGKIGELFF. CDR3 DNA sequence: TGTGCCAGTAGTATTCATGGACAGGGGAAAATCGGGGAGCTGTTTTTT.

This clone was recorded a few times. The chain couples TRBV18 to TRBJ1-1, with TRBD1 matching over 9 bases. The V segment lost 2 bases and the J segment 4 bases; nucleotides outside the gene matches: 8. The CDR3 sequence is 16 residues long. Germline-derived CDR1 and CDR2 are KGHSH and LQKENI. CDR3 region: CASSPRDRAVGTEAFF. DNA of the CDR3: TGTGCCAGCTCACCAAGGGACAGGGCTGTCGGCACTGAAGCTTTCTTT.

The J gene is TRBJ2-7, the V gene TRBV10-1; 10 bases line up with TRBD1. This CDR3 is built from 14 residues. Germline CDR1 WNHNN, CDR2 SYGVQD (reference sequence). Losses at the gene ends were 5 bases for V and 4 bases for J; bases not matched to a gene: 5. CDR3 nucleotide sequence: TGCGCCAGCAGTCCTAGGACAGGGGGTTACGAGCAGTACTTC. Its translation is CASSPRTGGYEQYF.

V and J are TRBV5-1 and TRBJ1-2; no firm D call. The CDR3 length is 16 residues. Deletions cut 0 bases from V and 3 bases from J, with 15 bases between. Germline V lookup: CDR1 SGHRS, CDR2 YFSETQ. In nucleotides, the CDR3 is TGCGCCAGCAGCTTGGACTGGTCAGGTCGAGACTATGGCTACACCTTC. It translates to CASSLDWSGRDYGYTF.

The rearrangement links TRBV2 to TRBJ1-1; unclear D gene. CDR3 length: 15 amino acids. V was shortened by 1 base and J by 3 bases, with 12 bases between the two germline ends. CDR1 is SNHLY, CDR2 FYNNEI, per germline. CDR3 loop: CASSEGLPEDTEAFF. The CDR3 coding sequence is TGTGCCAGCAGTGAAGGACTCCCTGAGGACACTGAAGCTTTCTTT.

The chain recombines TRBV3-1 (or the pseudogene TRBV3-2) with TRBJ1-2, with 10 bases fitting TRBD1. Trimming at V came to 1 base and at J to 8 bases, leaving 7 bases not matched to a gene. The germline gives CDR1 LGHDT, CDR2 YNNKEL (reference sequence). This CDR3 is 15 amino acids long. DNA for the CDR3: TGTGCCAGCAGCCAAGTGGGGACAGGGGTTTGGGGCTACACCTTC. This translates into CASSQVGTGVWGYTF.

This clone showed up just a few times. The chain links TRBV24-1 to TRBJ2-7; D may be TRBD2 (7 bases). The V and J ends lost 7 bases and 2 bases respectively, with 20 bases between them. CDR1 is KGHDR and CDR2 is SFDVKD in the germline V gene. The CDR3 has 16 amino acids. The CDR3 loop reads CATRGGAFSGPYEQYF. The CDR3 coding sequence is TGTGCCACCAGGGGGGGGGCTTTTTCAGGACCCTACGAGCAGTACTTC.

Of note for this clone: This CDR3 is also generated by other DNA sequences in the sample. J is TRBJ1-1 and V is TRBV6-2 or TRBV6-3; no clear D gene. The CDR3 spans 12 residues. The V end lost 2 bases, the J end lost 2 bases, and 3 bases lay between the germline ends. CDR1 and CDR2 (germline): MNHEY, SVGEGT. The CDR3 is CASSYPNTEAFF. The CDR3 coding sequence is TGTGCCAGCAGTTACCCTAACACTGAAGCTTTCTTT.

This sequence joins TRBV30 and TRBJ1-2, with D possibly being TRBD1 (6 bases). Germline assignment: CDR1 GTSNPN and CDR2 SVGIG (reference sequence). V lost 7 bases, J lost 0 bases, and 18 bases lay in between. The CDR3 contains 15 residues. CDR3 sequence reads: CAFLQDSNANYGYTF. CDR3 coding DNA: TGTGCCTTCCTTCAGGACAGTAACGCTAACTATGGCTACACCTTC.

The table lists this clone with a count of one. The chain joins TRBV18 to TRBJ1-6, with 7 bases lining up with TRBD1. The V gene's germline CDR1 is KGHSH and CDR2 LQKENI. Losses at the gene ends were 6 bases for V and 10 bases for J; bases not matched to a gene: 6. The CDR3 extends over 13 amino acids. The CDR3 loop reads CASSPGQNSPLHF. As DNA, the CDR3 is TGTGCCAGCTCGCCGGGACAGAACTCACCCCTCCACTTT.

The rearrangement links TRBV19 to TRBJ2-1; TRBD1 matches 11 bases. The CDR3 has 16 residues. Germline CDR1 is LNHDA and CDR2 is SQIVND (reference sequence). J gave up 3 bases and V 4 bases, and 5 bases lay outside the gene matches. For the CDR3, the DNA is TGTGCCAGTAGTACCGGGACAGGGGGTATCTACAATGAGCAGTTCTTC. The encoded protein is CASSTGTGGIYNEQFF.

This rearrangement joins TRBV24-1 to TRBJ1-6; D gene uncertain. V was clipped by 1 base and J by 6 bases, with 9 bases between them. The CDR3 runs to 15 residues. In germline, CDR1 is KGHDR, CDR2 SFDVKD. CDR3 residues: CATSDFRTRNSPLHF. CDR3 DNA: TGTGCCACCAGTGATTTTCGGACCCGTAATTCACCCCTCCACTTT.

J is TRBJ1-2 and V is TRBV6-5; 7 bases match TRBD1. Losses at the gene ends were 7 bases for V and 8 bases for J; bases not matched to a gene: 7. The CDR3 spans 12 residues. The V gene's germline CDR1 is MNHEY and CDR2 SVGAGI. The CDR3 is CASIGTAGGYTF. Written as DNA, the CDR3 is TGTGCCAGCATTGGGACAGCGGGCGGCTACACCTTC.

A single count supports this clone. V is TRBV6-6 and J is TRBJ1-1; 10 nucleotides match TRBD1. The CDR3 is 14 amino acids. Germline trimming cut 5 bases from V and 4 bases from J; bases unmatched to any gene: 4. From germline, CDR1 is MNHNY and CDR2 SVGAGI (reference sequence). The CDR3 sequence is CASSHRDRGTEAFF. DNA of the CDR3: TGTGCCAGCAGTCACCGGGACAGGGGCACTGAAGCTTTCTTT.

This clone was counted a few times. The chain is built from TRBV27 and TRBJ2-3; 7 positions match TRBD2. The CDR3 is made up of 15 amino acids. Germline trimming cut 4 bases from V and 2 bases from J; bases unmatched to any gene: 6. Germline lookup yields CDR1 MNHEY and CDR2 SMNVEV (reference sequence). CDR3 protein: CASSSIAGITDTQYF. In DNA, the CDR3 is TGTGCCAGCAGTTCCATAGCGGGCATCACAGATACGCAGTATTTT.

This chain joins TRBV3-1 (or the pseudogene TRBV3-2) and TRBJ1-2; D gene unclear. Trimming removed 0 bases at V and 6 bases at J, with 8 bases between. From germline, CDR1 is LGHDT and CDR2 YNNKEL (reference sequence). The CDR3 contains 13 residues. The CDR3 spells CASSQDLGNGYTF. The CDR3 nucleotides read TGTGCCAGCAGCCAAGATCTGGGCAATGGCTACACCTTC.

The chain is built from TRBV21-1 and TRBJ1-2; the table assigns TRBD1, which was not confirmed against the DNA. TRBV21-1 is designated a pseudogene. The CDR3 sequence is 15 residues long. The CDR3 reads CASSKSIGGPYGYTF. CDR3 nucleotide sequence: TGTGCCAGCAGCAAAAGCATTGGGGGCCCATATGGCTACACCTTC.

The chain couples TRBV5-1 to TRBJ2-1; D remains ambiguous. CDR1 and CDR2 (germline): SGHRS, YFSETQ. The CDR3 consists of 12 residues. V lost 0 bases to trimming and J lost 7 bases, with 5 bases between them. The CDR3 coding sequence is TGCGCCAGCAGCTTGGTTCGGAATGAGCAGTTCTTC. It yields the protein CASSLVRNEQFF. The entire variable domain, with the rest obtained from reference TRBV5-1 and TRBJ2-1, is as follows: KAGVTQTPRYLIKTRGQQVTLSCSPISGHRSVSWYQQTPGQGLQFLFEYFSETQRNKGNFPGRFSGRQFSNSRSEMNVSTLELGDSALYLCASSLVRNEQFFGPGTRLTVL.

V gene TRBV28 combines with J gene TRBJ1-4, with TRBD1 matching 10 bases. The CDR3 is 17 amino acids. Trimming took 5 bases from V and 7 from J; bases not matched to a gene: 13. Germline V lookup: CDR1 MDHEN, CDR2 SYDVKM. In DNA, the CDR3 is TGTGCCAGCAGTCAACCGGGACAGGGGATCGTGAGTGAAAAACTGTTTTTT. As protein: CASSQPGQGIVSEKLFF.

The CDR3 reads CASSLVPEYGYTF. As DNA, the CDR3 is TGTGCCAGCAGCTTAGTACCTGAATATGGCTACACCTTC. This rearrangement joins TRBV5-4 to TRBJ1-2, with no clear D. Deletions cut 2 bases from V and 5 bases from J, with 10 bases between. CDR1 and CDR2 (germline): SGHNT, YYREEE (reference sequence). The CDR3 runs 13 residues.

This clone was counted a single time. The chain is built from TRBV18 and TRBJ2-3, with D hard to call. Germline V gene lookup returns CDR1 KGHSH and CDR2 LQKENI. There are 16 residues in the CDR3. V was pared by 6 bases and J by 2 bases, with 18 bases between. Here the CDR3 DNA reads TGTGCCAGCTCTCCGAAACAATCGTTTGTCACAGATACGCAGTATTTT. It is translated as CASSPKQSFVTDTQYF.

The genes are TRBV30 and TRBJ1-3; D gene uncertain. The CDR3 runs to 13 residues. The germline V gene has CDR1 GTSNPN and CDR2 SVGIG (reference sequence). In DNA form, the CDR3 reads TGTGCGGCAACCTGGGCAGCCGGAAACACCATATATTTT. This translates into CAATWAAGNTIYF.

This chain links TRBV7-2 with TRBJ2-3; 8 nucleotides align to TRBD2. J gave up 5 bases and V 2 bases, and 9 bases lay outside the gene matches. Germline CDR1 reads SGHTA; CDR2 reads FQGNSA. The CDR3 is 16 amino acids. DNA for the CDR3: TGTGCCAGCAGCTTAACTCGGGGGGGGCCGGGAGATACGCAGTATTTT. Its translation: CASSLTRGGPGDTQYF.

Remarks on this clone: The sample holds other DNA sequences that translate to the same CDR3. The chain is built from TRBV20-1 and TRBJ1-1; unclear D gene. The CDR3 runs to 11 residues. The germline CDR1 and CDR2 sequences are DFQATT and SNEGSKA (reference sequence). The V and J ends lost 5 bases and 7 bases respectively, with 11 bases between them. DNA of the CDR3: TGCAGTGCTTCTCCCGGGAGTGAAGCTTTCTTT. Translation gives CSASPGSEAFF.

V gene TRBV7-3 combines with J gene TRBJ1-1, with D possibly matching TRBD1 (5 bases). The CDR3 runs 14 residues. Per germline, CDR1 SGHTA and CDR2 FQGTGA. V was pared by 1 base and J by 2 bases, with 8 bases between. The CDR3 DNA sequence: TGTGCCAGCAGCTTAATCGGGGGAAACACTGAAGCTTTCTTT. It codes for CASSLIGGNTEAFF.